This record looks at one T cell receptor beta chain sequence and its context. Its antigen remains unidentified. Base quality data are lacking; no much larger clone is found one base away. This sample was included in a study of technical replicates of blood from a few donors (TCRdb year 2017). CDR1 ENHRY and CDR2 SYGVKD were looked up in the germline V gene. Trimmed from V: 0 bases; trimmed from J: 4 bases; junction bases lacking a gene match: 8. The CDR3 starts with the cysteine, ends with the phenylalanine, and has 16 residues. Only CDR3 DNA remains: 48 bases, in frame from the first base. Libraries were constructed by the immunoSEQ multiplex PCR assay. Imported from immuneACCESS, the table was reduced by TCRdb to in-frame sequences with V and J called. These copies leave out some clones; in studies compared against another copy, an unresolved V gene accounts for under half, and the cause of the remainder is not known. This sample comprises around 80,000 clones, more than 85% of them detected only once. The ten biggest clones cover roughly 0.4% of the sample.

Input material: T cells isolated from PBMCs. Rearrangement joined TRBV10-3 to TRBJ1-2; the central 7 bases match TRBD1. This receptor was taken from a human donor in good health. CDR3 sequence: CAISESTTGAGYGYTF. In nucleotides, the sequence is TGTGCCATCAGTGAGTCGACTACAGGGGCGGGCTATGGCTACACCTTC.